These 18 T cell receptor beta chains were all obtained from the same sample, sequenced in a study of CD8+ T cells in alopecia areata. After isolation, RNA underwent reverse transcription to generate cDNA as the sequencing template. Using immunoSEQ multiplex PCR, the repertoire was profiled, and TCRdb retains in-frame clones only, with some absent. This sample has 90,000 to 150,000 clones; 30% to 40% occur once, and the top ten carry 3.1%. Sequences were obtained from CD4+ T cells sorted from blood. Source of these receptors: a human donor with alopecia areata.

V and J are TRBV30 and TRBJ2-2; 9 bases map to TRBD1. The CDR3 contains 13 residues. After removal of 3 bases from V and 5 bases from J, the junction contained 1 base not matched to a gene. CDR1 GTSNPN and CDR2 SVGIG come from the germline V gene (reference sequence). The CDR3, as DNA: TGTGCCTGGAGGACAGGGGGGACCGGGGAGCTGTTTTTT. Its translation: CAWRTGGTGELFF.

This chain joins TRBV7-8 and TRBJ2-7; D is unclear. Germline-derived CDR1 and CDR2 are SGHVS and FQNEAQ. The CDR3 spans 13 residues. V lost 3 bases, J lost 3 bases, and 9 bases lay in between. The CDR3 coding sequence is TGTGCCAGCAGCTTGGGGTGGAACTACGAGCAGTACTTC. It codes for CASSLGWNYEQYF.

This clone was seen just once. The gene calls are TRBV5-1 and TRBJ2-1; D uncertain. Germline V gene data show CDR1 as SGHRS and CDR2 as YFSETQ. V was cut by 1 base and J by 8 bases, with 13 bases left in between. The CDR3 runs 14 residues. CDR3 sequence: CASSLPGPGDEQFF. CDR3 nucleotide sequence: TGCGCCAGCAGCTTGCCAGGTCCTGGGGATGAGCAGTTCTTC.

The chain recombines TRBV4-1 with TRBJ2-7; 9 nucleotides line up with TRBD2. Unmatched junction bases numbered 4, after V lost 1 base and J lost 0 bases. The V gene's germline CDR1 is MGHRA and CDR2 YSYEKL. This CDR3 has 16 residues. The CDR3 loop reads CASSQAGLANSYEQYF. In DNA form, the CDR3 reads TGCGCCAGCAGCCAAGCTGGACTAGCGAACTCCTACGAGCAGTACTTC.

The CDR3 DNA reads as TGCGCCAGCAGCCCTGGACCCAGGGAGACCCAGTACTTC. Translated: CASSPGPRETQYF. The chain joins TRBV4-3 to TRBJ2-5; D remains ambiguous. V lost 4 bases and J 5 bases, leaving 11 bases between the germline ends. Germline lookup yields CDR1 LGHNA and CDR2 YSLEER. This CDR3 comprises 13 residues.

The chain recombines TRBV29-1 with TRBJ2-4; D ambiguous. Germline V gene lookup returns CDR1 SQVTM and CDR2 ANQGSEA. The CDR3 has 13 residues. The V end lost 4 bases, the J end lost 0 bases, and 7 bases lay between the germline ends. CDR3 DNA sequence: TGCAGCGTTGTGGCACTAGCCAAAAACATTCAGTACTTC. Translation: CSVVALAKNIQYF.

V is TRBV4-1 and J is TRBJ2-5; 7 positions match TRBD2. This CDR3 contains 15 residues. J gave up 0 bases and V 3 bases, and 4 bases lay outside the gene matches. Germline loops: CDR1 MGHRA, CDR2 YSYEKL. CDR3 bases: TGCGCCAGCAGCCACCCGGGACTAAACCAAGAGACCCAGTACTTC. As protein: CASSHPGLNQETQYF.

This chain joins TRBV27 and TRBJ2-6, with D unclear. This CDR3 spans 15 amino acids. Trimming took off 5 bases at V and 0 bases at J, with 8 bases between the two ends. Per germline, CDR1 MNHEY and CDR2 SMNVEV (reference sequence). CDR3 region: CASSRAFSGANVLTF. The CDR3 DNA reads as TGTGCCAGCAGTCGGGCCTTCTCTGGGGCCAACGTCCTGACTTTC.

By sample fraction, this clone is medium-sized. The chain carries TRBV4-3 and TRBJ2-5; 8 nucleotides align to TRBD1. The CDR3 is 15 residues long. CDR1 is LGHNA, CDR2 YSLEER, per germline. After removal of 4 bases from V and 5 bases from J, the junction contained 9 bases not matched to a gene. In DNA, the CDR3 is TGCGCCAGCAGCCCGGAAGGACAGGGACGGGAGACCCAGTACTTC. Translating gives CASSPEGQGRETQYF.

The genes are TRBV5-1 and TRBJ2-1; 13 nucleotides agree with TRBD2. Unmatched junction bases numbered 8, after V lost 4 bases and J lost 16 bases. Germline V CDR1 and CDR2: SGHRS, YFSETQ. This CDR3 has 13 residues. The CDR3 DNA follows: TGCGCCAGCAGCAAACTAGCGGGAGGGCCAGGATTCTTC. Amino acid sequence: CASSKLAGGPGFF.

Here the CDR3 DNA reads TGCAGCGTTGGGAGGGACACCTATGGCTACACCTTC. Protein product: CSVGRDTYGYTF. The chain employs TRBV29-1 and TRBJ1-2; the D gene is possibly TRBD1 (6 bases). V gave up 4 bases and J gave up 4 bases, with 10 bases separating them. The CDR3 spans 12 residues. Per germline, CDR1 SQVTM and CDR2 ANQGSEA.

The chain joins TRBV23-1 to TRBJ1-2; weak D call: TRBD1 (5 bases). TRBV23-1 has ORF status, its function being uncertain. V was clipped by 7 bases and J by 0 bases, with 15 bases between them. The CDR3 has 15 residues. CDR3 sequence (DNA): TGCGCCAGCATCGGGGCCTTCCAATCTAACTATGGCTACACCTTC. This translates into CASIGAFQSNYGYTF.

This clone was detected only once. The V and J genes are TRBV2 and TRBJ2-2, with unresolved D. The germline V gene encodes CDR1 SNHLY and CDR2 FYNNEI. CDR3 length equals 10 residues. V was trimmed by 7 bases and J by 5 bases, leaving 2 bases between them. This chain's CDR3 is CASKTGELFF. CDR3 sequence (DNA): TGTGCCAGCAAAACCGGGGAGCTGTTTTTT. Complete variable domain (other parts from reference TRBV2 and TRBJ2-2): EPEVTQTPSHQVTQMGQEVILRCVPISNHLYFYWYRQILGQKVEFLVSFYNNEISEKSEIFDDQFSVERPDGSNFTLKIRSTKLEDSAMYFCASKTGELFFGEGSRLTVL.

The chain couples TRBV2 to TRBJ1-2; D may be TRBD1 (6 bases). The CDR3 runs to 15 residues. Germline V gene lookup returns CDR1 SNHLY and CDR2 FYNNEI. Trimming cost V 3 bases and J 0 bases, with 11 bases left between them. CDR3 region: CASSERGASNYGYTF. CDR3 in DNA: TGTGCCAGCAGTGAGAGGGGGGCCTCTAACTATGGCTACACCTTC.

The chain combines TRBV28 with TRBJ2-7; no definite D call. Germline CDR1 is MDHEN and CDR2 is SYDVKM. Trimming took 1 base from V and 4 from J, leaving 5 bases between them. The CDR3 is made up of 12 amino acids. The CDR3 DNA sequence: TGTGCCAGCAGTTTATTGGAGTACGAGCAGTACTTC. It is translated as CASSLLEYEQYF. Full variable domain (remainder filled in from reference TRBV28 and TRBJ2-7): DVKVTQSSRYLVKRTGEKVFLECVQDMDHENMFWYRQDPGLGLRLIYFSYDVKMKEKGDIPEGYSVSREKKERFSLILESASTNQTSMYLCASSLLEYEQYFGPGTRLTVT.

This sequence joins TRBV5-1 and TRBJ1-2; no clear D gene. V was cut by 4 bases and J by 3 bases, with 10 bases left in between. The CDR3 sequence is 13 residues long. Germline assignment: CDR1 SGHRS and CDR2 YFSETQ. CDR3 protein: CASSNDGDYGYTF. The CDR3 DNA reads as TGCGCCAGCAGCAATGATGGGGACTATGGCTACACCTTC.

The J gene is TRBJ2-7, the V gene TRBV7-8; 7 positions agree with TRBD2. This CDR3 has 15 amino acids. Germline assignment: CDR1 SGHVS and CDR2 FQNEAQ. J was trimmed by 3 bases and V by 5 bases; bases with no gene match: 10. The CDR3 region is CASSPSSGVGYEQYF. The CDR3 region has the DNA TGTGCCAGCAGCCCAAGCAGCGGGGTCGGCTACGAGCAGTACTTC.

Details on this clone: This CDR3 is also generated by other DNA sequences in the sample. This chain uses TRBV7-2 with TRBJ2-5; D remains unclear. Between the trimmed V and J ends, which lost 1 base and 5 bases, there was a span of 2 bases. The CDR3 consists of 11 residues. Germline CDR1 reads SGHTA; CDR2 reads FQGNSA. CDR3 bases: TGTGCCAGCAGCTTAGTGGAGACCCAGTACTTC. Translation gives CASSLVETQYF.